Listed below are T cell receptor beta chains from one sample, sequenced in a study of blood T cell repertoires in COVID-19. Assay: immunoSEQ multiplex PCR; the TCRdb copy retains only in-frame clones and omits some. Altogether 200,000 to 300,000 clones are present, about 83% being singletons, with the ten largest covering 4%. Source material: peripheral blood. The receptor set was obtained from a man aged 45-65 years with acute or convalescent COVID-19. Both conserved end residues are part of each CDR3. Each record gives: clone size, D gene, V gene, J gene, CDR3 DNA, CDR3 protein. D genes are given only for firm matches. Not all rows give a size; the values are once, few, many and, for expanded clones, a class.

clone_size: .; d_call: .; v_call: TRBV19; j_call: TRBJ1-4; cdr3_nt: TGTGCCAGTAGTGGAGGGTTCCTGCGGGCAACTAATGAAAAACTGTTTTTT; cdr3_aa: CASSGGFLRATNEKLFF
clone_size: .; d_call: .; v_call: TRBV18; j_call: TRBJ1-5; cdr3_nt: TGTGCCAGCTCACCACCGGGCACCTCTTATCAGCCCCAGCATTTT; cdr3_aa: CASSPPGTSYQPQHF
clone_size: .; d_call: .; v_call: TRBV7-3; j_call: TRBJ1-2; cdr3_nt: TGTGCCAGCAGTAAGGACAGCTTCGGGGACTACACCTTC; cdr3_aa: CASSKDSFGDYTF
clone_size: few; d_call: TRBD2; v_call: TRBV11-2; j_call: TRBJ2-3; cdr3_nt: TGTGCCAGCAGCAAGGGTTCGGCTAGCGGGGCTAGCACAGATACGCAGTATTTT; cdr3_aa: CASSKGSASGASTDTQYF
clone_size: .; d_call: .; v_call: TRBV6-5; j_call: TRBJ1-1; cdr3_nt: TGTGCCAGCAGCGGCGCCGGGGCAGGGGATGCTGAAGCTTTCTTT; cdr3_aa: CASSGAGAGDAEAFF
clone_size: .; d_call: TRBD1; v_call: TRBV4-1; j_call: TRBJ1-1; cdr3_nt: TGCGCCAGCAGCCAAGATACCAGGGGGTGGACTGAAGCTTTCTTT; cdr3_aa: CASSQDTRGWTEAFF
clone_size: .; d_call: TRBD1; v_call: TRBV7-8; j_call: TRBJ1-5; cdr3_nt: TGTGCCAGCAGCCCGGGACAGTTTCGTCAGCCCCAGCATTTT; cdr3_aa: CASSPGQFRQPQHF
clone_size: .; d_call: .; v_call: TRBV7-3; j_call: TRBJ1-2; cdr3_nt: TGTGCCAGCAGCTTAGGGCCTTACTATGGCTACACCTTC; cdr3_aa: CASSLGPYYGYTF
clone_size: .; d_call: TRBD1; v_call: TRBV14; j_call: TRBJ2-7; cdr3_nt: TGTGCCAGCAGCCTTGGGACAGCCAGTAATCAGAGATCCTACGAGCAGTACTTC; cdr3_aa: CASSLGTASNQRSYEQYF
clone_size: .; d_call: TRBD2; v_call: TRBV2; j_call: TRBJ2-7; cdr3_nt: TGTGCCAGCAGAATAGGACTAGCGGGGTCCTACGAGCAGTACTTC; cdr3_aa: CASRIGLAGSYEQYF
clone_size: .; d_call: TRBD1; v_call: TRBV18; j_call: TRBJ1-1; cdr3_nt: TGTGCCAGCTCATTTCGGACAGGGGAGAACACTGAAGCTTTCTTT; cdr3_aa: CASSFRTGENTEAFF
clone_size: .; d_call: .; v_call: TRBV19; j_call: TRBJ2-5; cdr3_nt: TGTGCCAGTAGTATAATGTCAGAAGAAGAGACCCAGTACTTC; cdr3_aa: CASSIMSEEETQYF
clone_size: .; d_call: .; v_call: TRBV6-5; j_call: TRBJ1-2; cdr3_nt: TGTGCCAGCAGTTACTCCCTCGGCTATGGCTACACCTTC; cdr3_aa: CASSYSLGYGYTF
clone_size: .; d_call: TRBD2; v_call: TRBV5-1; j_call: TRBJ2-3; cdr3_nt: TGCGCCAGCAGCTCGGGGGGTCTAGATACGCAGTATTTT; cdr3_aa: CASSSGGLDTQYF
clone_size: once; d_call: TRBD1; v_call: TRBV18; j_call: TRBJ2-7; cdr3_nt: TGTGCCAGCTCACCGCGGGGACAGGTGTACGAGCAGTACTTC; cdr3_aa: CASSPRGQVYEQYF
clone_size: .; d_call: .; v_call: TRBV18; j_call: TRBJ2-1; cdr3_nt: TGTGCCAGCTCACTATCGACCGGGGAACTCAATGAGCAGTTCTTC; cdr3_aa: CASSLSTGELNEQFF
clone_size: once; d_call: .; v_call: TRBV12-3/TRBV12-4; j_call: TRBJ2-7; cdr3_nt: TGTGCCAGCATGATTGGGGGCACCTACGAGCAGTACTTC; cdr3_aa: CASMIGGTYEQYF
clone_size: .; d_call: TRBD1; v_call: TRBV30; j_call: TRBJ1-6; cdr3_nt: TGTGCCTGGAGTGCCGGACAGGGAAAGAGGTATAATTCACCCCTCCACTTT; cdr3_aa: CAWSAGQGKRYNSPLHF
clone_size: .; d_call: .; v_call: TRBV20-1; j_call: TRBJ2-2; cdr3_nt: TGCAGTGCTAGTGGCTTAGTCACCGGGGAGCTGTTTTTT; cdr3_aa: CSASGLVTGELFF
clone_size: .; d_call: .; v_call: TRBV5-1; j_call: TRBJ1-1; cdr3_nt: TGCGCCAGCAGCTTGGAAGTCAGTTTGAACACTGAAGCTTTCTTT; cdr3_aa: CASSLEVSLNTEAFF
clone_size: few; d_call: .; v_call: TRBV4-1; j_call: TRBJ2-7; cdr3_nt: TGCGCCAGCAGCCAAGAGCCGACTCTAGGCTACGAGCAGTACTTC; cdr3_aa: CASSQEPTLGYEQYF
clone_size: .; d_call: .; v_call: TRBV27; j_call: TRBJ2-3; cdr3_nt: TGTGCCAGCAGTTTATTTGTAGGGGGATCGGGAATGGATACGCAGTATTTT; cdr3_aa: CASSLFVGGSGMDTQYF
clone_size: .; d_call: .; v_call: TRBV12-5; j_call: TRBJ2-1; cdr3_nt: TGTGCTAGTGGCATCAGGGTATCCAATGAGCAGTTCTTC; cdr3_aa: CASGIRVSNEQFF
clone_size: few; d_call: .; v_call: TRBV21-1; j_call: TRBJ2-7; cdr3_nt: TGTGCCAGCAGCAAAAAAGCGAAAGGGGATAGCGGGTACGAGCAGTACTTC; cdr3_aa: CASSKKAKGDSGYEQYF
clone_size: .; d_call: .; v_call: TRBV5-5; j_call: TRBJ2-7; cdr3_nt: TGTGCCAGCAGCTTGGATGGGGCCTCCTACGAGCAGTACTTC; cdr3_aa: CASSLDGASYEQYF
clone_size: .; d_call: TRBD1; v_call: TRBV6-4; j_call: TRBJ1-2; cdr3_nt: TGTGCCAGCTCGGCCTCTTTTTTAGACAGGGGGGACCGAGGGGGCTATGGCTACACCTTC; cdr3_aa: CASSASFLDRGDRGGYGYTF
clone_size: .; d_call: TRBD1; v_call: TRBV6-1; j_call: TRBJ1-3; cdr3_nt: TGTGCCAGCAGTGAGAATGCAGGGGGCCTTTATGGAAACACCATATATTTT; cdr3_aa: CASSENAGGLYGNTIYF
clone_size: .; d_call: .; v_call: TRBV4-2; j_call: TRBJ1-2; cdr3_nt: TGTGCCAGCAGCACCTGGGGAGGCTATGGCTACACCTTC; cdr3_aa: CASSTWGGYGYTF
clone_size: .; d_call: .; v_call: TRBV7-8; j_call: TRBJ2-6; cdr3_nt: TGTGCCAGCAGCTTAGGGGTTGGTTTAGCTTCTGGGGCCAACGTCCTGACTTTC; cdr3_aa: CASSLGVGLASGANVLTF
clone_size: once; d_call: TRBD1; v_call: TRBV30; j_call: TRBJ1-5; cdr3_nt: TGTGCCTGGAGCCCCGGGACAGGGAATCAGCCCCAGCATTTT; cdr3_aa: CAWSPGTGNQPQHF
clone_size: few; d_call: TRBD1; v_call: TRBV12-5; j_call: TRBJ2-3; cdr3_nt: TGTGCTAGTGGTTTTTGGGGACAGGGACGGTGGCCTAGCACAGATACGCAGTATTTT; cdr3_aa: CASGFWGQGRWPSTDTQYF
clone_size: .; d_call: .; v_call: TRBV12-3/TRBV12-4; j_call: TRBJ1-5; cdr3_nt: TGTGCCAGCATGGACAGCAGCAATCAGCCCCAGCATTTT; cdr3_aa: CASMDSSNQPQHF
clone_size: .; d_call: TRBD2; v_call: TRBV11-2; j_call: TRBJ2-1; cdr3_nt: TGTGCCAGCAGCCAAGGGGGACTAGCGGTCTCCTACAATGAGCAGTTCTTC; cdr3_aa: CASSQGGLAVSYNEQFF
clone_size: .; d_call: TRBD1; v_call: TRBV5-1; j_call: TRBJ1-2; cdr3_nt: TGCGCCAGCAGCTCCGGGACAGGGGGCGCGGCTGGCTACACCTTC; cdr3_aa: CASSSGTGGAAGYTF
clone_size: .; d_call: .; v_call: TRBV11-3; j_call: TRBJ2-1; cdr3_nt: TGTGCCAGCAGCCTAGTTGGTGGAGCGATAACCTACAATGAGCAGTTCTTC; cdr3_aa: CASSLVGGAITYNEQFF